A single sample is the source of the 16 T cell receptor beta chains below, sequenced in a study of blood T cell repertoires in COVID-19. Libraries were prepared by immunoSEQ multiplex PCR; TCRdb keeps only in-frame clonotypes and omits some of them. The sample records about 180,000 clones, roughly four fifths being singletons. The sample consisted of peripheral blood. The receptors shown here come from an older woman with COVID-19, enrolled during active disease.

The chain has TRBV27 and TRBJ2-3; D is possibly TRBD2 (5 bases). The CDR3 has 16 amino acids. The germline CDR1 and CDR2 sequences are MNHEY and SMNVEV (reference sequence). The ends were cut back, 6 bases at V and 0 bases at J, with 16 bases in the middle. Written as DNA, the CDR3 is TGTGCCAGCAGACTCCGGGATCAATATAGCACAGATACGCAGTATTTT. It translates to CASRLRDQYSTDTQYF.

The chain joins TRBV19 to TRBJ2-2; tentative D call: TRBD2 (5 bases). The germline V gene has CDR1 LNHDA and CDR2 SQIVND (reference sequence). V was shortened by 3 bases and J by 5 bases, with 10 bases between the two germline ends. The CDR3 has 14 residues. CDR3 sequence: CASSIQRWTGELFF. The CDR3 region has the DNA TGTGCCAGTAGTATCCAGCGGTGGACCGGGGAGCTGTTTTTT.

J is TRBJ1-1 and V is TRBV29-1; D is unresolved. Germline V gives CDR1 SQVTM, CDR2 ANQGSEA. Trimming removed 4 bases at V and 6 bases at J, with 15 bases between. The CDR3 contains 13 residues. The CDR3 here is CSVVMATYAEAFF. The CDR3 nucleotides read TGCAGCGTTGTCATGGCCACATACGCTGAAGCTTTCTTT.

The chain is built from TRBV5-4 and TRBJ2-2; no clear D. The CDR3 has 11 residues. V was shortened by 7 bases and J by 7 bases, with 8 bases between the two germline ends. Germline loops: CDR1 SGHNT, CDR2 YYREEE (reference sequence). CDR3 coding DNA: TGTGCCAGCCACTTTAGCGGGGAGCTGTTTTTT. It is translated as CASHFSGELFF.

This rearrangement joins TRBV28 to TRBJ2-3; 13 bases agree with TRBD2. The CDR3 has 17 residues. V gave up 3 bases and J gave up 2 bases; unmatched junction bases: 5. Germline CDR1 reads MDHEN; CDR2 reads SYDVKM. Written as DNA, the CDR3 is TGTGCCAGCAGTTTCCCCGGGACTAGCGGGATCACAGATACGCAGTATTTT. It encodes CASSFPGTSGITDTQYF. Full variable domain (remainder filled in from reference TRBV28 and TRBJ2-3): DVKVTQSSRYLVKRTGEKVFLECVQDMDHENMFWYRQDPGLGLRLIYFSYDVKMKEKGDIPEGYSVSREKKERFSLILESASTNQTSMYLCASSFPGTSGITDTQYFGPGTRLTVL.

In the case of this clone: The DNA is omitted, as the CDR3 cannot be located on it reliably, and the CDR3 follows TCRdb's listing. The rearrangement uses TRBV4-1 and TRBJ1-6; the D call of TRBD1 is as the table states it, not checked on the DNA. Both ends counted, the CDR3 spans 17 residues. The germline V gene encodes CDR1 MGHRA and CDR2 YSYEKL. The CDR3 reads CASSQVRARGVNSPLHF.

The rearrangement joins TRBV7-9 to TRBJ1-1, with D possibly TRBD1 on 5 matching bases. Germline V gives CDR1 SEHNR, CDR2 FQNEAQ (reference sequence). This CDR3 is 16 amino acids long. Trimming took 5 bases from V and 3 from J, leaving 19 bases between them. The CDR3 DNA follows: TGTGCCAGCAGCCCCCTAGGGGCAGGGCGGTACACTGAAGCTTTCTTT. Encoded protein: CASSPLGAGRYTEAFF. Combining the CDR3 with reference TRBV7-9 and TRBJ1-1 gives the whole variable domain DTGVSQNPRHKITKRGQNVTFRCDPISEHNRLYWYRQTLGQGPEFLTYFQNEAQLEKSRLLSDRFSAERPKGSFSTLEIQRTEQGDSAMYLCASSPLGAGRYTEAFFGQGTRLTVV.

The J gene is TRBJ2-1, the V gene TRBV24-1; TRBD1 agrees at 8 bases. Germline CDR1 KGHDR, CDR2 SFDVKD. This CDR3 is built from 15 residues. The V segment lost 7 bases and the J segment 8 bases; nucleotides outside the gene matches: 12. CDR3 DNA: TGTGCCACCAGCGCCCCGGGACAGGCAAACCATGAGCAGTTCTTC. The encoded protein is CATSAPGQANHEQFF.

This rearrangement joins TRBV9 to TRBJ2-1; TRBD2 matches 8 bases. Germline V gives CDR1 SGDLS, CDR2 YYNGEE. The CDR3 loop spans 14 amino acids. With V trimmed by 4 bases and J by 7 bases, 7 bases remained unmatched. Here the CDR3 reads CASSPSGSKNEQFF. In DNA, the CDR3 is TGTGCCAGCAGCCCCAGCGGGAGTAAAAATGAGCAGTTCTTC.

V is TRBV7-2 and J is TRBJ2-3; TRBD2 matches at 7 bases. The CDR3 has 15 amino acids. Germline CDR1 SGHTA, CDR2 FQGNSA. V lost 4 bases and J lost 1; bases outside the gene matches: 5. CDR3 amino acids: CASSSTGRGTDTQYF. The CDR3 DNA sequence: TGTGCCAGCAGCTCGACGGGGAGGGGCACAGATACGCAGTATTTT. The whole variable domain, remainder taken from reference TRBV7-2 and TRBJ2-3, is GAGVSQSPSNKVTEKGKDVELRCDPISGHTALYWYRQSLGQGLEFLIYFQGNSAPDKSGLPSDRFSAERTGGSVSTLTIQRTQQEDSAVYLCASSSTGRGTDTQYFGPGTRLTVL.

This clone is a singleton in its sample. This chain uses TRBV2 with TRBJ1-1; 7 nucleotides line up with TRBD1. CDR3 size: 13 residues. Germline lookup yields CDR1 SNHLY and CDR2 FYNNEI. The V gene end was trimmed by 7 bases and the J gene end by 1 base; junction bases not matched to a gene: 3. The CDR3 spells CASIRQGNTEAFF. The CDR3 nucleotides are TGTGCCAGCATCCGACAGGGGAACACTGAAGCTTTCTTT.

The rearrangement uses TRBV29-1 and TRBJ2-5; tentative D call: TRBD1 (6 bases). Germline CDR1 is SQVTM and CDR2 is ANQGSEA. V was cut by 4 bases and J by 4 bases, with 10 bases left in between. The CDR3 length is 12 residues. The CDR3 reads CSVAQGVETQYF. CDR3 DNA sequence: TGCAGCGTTGCACAGGGAGTAGAGACCCAGTACTTC.

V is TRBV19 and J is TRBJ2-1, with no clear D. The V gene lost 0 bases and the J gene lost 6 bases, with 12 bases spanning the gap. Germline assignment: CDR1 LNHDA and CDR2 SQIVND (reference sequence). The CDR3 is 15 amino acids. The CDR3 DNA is TGTGCCAGTAGTATAGATCTGGGCAGAAGCAATGAGCAGTTCTTC. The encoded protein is CASSIDLGRSNEQFF.

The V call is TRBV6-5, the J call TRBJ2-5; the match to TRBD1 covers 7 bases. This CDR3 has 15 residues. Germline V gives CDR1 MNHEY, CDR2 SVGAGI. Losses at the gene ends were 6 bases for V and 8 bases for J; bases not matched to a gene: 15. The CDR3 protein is CASRPGQALEKTQYF. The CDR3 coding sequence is TGTGCCAGCAGACCCGGACAGGCCTTAGAGAAAACCCAGTACTTC.

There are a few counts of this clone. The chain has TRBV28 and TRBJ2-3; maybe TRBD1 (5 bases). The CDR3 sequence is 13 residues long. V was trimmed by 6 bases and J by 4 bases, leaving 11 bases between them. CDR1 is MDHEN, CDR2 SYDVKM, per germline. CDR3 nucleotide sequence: TGTGCCAGCAGCCCCTCAGGGTCAGATACGCAGTATTTT. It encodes CASSPSGSDTQYF.

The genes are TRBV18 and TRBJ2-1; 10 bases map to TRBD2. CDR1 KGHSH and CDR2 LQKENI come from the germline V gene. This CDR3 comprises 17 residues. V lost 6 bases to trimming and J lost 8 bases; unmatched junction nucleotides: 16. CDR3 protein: CASSKSLAGASVDEQFF. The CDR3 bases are TGTGCCAGCTCGAAAAGTCTAGCGGGAGCGTCTGTAGATGAGCAGTTCTTC.